The 26 T cell receptor beta chains in this list originate from one sample, sequenced in a study of cytomegalovirus exposure and HLA in healthy donors. In the PCR, 60 Vbeta and 13 Jbeta primers were used. Clones were read by immunoSEQ multiplex PCR, and TCRdb kept only the in-frame ones, dropping some. The sample table includes 75,000 to 95,000 clones. Sequences were obtained from PBMCs. The source is a man under 40 in good health and CMV-seronegative.

This chain uses TRBV2 with TRBJ2-1; possible D gene TRBD1, 6 bases. Germline V gene data show CDR1 as SNHLY and CDR2 as FYNNEI. The CDR3 extends over 13 amino acids. Trimming removed 6 bases at V and 6 bases at J, with 12 bases between. Here the CDR3 reads CASRQGRGNEQFF. The CDR3 nucleotides are TGTGCCAGCAGACAGGGAAGGGGCAATGAGCAGTTCTTC.

The genes are TRBV6-5 and TRBJ2-3; D possibly corresponds to TRBD2 (5 bases). CDR3 size: 13 residues. Trimming removed 6 bases from V and 3 bases from J, with 10 bases in between. The V gene's germline CDR1 is MNHEY and CDR2 SVGAGI. CDR3 in amino acids: CASSPPGTDTQYF. DNA for the CDR3: TGTGCCAGCAGCCCCCCGGGGACAGATACGCAGTATTTT.

V gene TRBV5-6 combines with J gene TRBJ2-5, with 9 positions matching TRBD2. This CDR3 contains 16 residues. Germline CDR1 and CDR2: SGHDT and YYEEEE. Germline trimming cut 4 bases from V and 1 base from J; bases unmatched to any gene: 8. CDR3: CASSLRLAEPQETQYF. The DNA for the CDR3 is TGTGCCAGCAGCCTGCGACTAGCGGAGCCCCAAGAGACCCAGTACTTC.

V usage is TRBV29-1 and J usage is TRBJ2-7; TRBD1 matches 8 bases. Losses at the gene ends were 7 bases for V and 3 bases for J; bases not matched to a gene: 8. The CDR3 runs to 13 residues. CDR1 and CDR2 from the germline V gene are SQVTM and ANQGSEA. The CDR3 bases are TGCAGCGCCGCCCTAGGGACAGGCTACGAGCAGTACTTC. It yields the protein CSAALGTGYEQYF.

The chain carries TRBV2 and TRBJ1-5; 9 positions agree with TRBD1. Germline CDR1 reads SNHLY; CDR2 reads FYNNEI. Trimming at V came to 6 bases and at J to 4 bases, leaving 1 base not matched to a gene. This CDR3 region has 13 residues. The CDR3 sequence: CASRGTGNQPQHF. The CDR3 DNA follows: TGTGCCAGCAGAGGGACAGGGAATCAGCCCCAGCATTTT. The variable domain in full, completed from reference TRBV2 and TRBJ1-5, reads EPEVTQTPSHQVTQMGQEVILRCVPISNHLYFYWYRQILGQKVEFLVSFYNNEISEKSEIFDDQFSVERPDGSNFTLKIRSTKLEDSAMYFCASRGTGNQPQHFGDGTRLSIL.

The rearrangement uses TRBV9 and TRBJ2-5; 9 nucleotides align to TRBD2. This CDR3 spans 16 amino acids. Per the germline V gene, CDR1 is SGDLS and CDR2 is YYNGEE. The J segment lost 0 bases and the V segment lost 2 bases, leaving 5 bases of the junction unmatched. This CDR3 is CASSVISGGYQETQYF. The CDR3 DNA sequence: TGTGCCAGCAGCGTGATTAGCGGGGGATACCAAGAGACCCAGTACTTC. The variable domain in full, with the rest retrieved from reference TRBV9 and TRBJ2-5, is DSGVTQTPKHLITATGQRVTLRCSPRSGDLSVYWYQQSLDQGLQFLIQYYNGEERAKGNILERFSAQQFPDLHSELNLSSLELGDSALYFCASSVISGGYQETQYFGPGTRLLVL.

The genes are TRBV29-1 and TRBJ2-4; D is perhaps TRBD1 (5 bases). The V gene lost 7 bases and the J gene lost 3 bases, with 10 bases spanning the gap. This CDR3 is 12 amino acids long. The germline V gene encodes CDR1 SQVTM and CDR2 ANQGSEA. The CDR3 bases are TGCAGCGCCCAGGGTGGCAAAAACATTCAGTACTTC. It codes for CSAQGGKNIQYF.

The chain couples TRBV5-6 to TRBJ1-2, with no clear D. The CDR3 extends over 15 amino acids. Looked up from germline, CDR1 is SGHDT and CDR2 is YYEEEE. V was cut by 1 base and J by 0 bases, with 10 bases left in between. CDR3 sequence: CASSLYEDSNYGYTF. The CDR3 nucleotides are TGTGCCAGCAGCTTGTACGAGGACTCTAACTATGGCTACACCTTC.

The J gene is TRBJ2-7, the V gene TRBV15, with TRBD1 identical over 7 bases. The CDR3 runs 16 residues. Germline V gives CDR1 LNHNV, CDR2 YYDKDF (reference sequence). V lost 3 bases, J lost 0 bases, and 8 bases stayed unmatched. In nucleotides, the CDR3 is TGTGCCACCAGCAGGAATACGGGACAGTTCTCCTACGAGCAGTACTTC. Amino acid sequence: CATSRNTGQFSYEQYF.

The gene calls are TRBV4-2 and TRBJ1-2, with D perhaps matching TRBD1 (6 bases). V was pared by 4 bases and J by 1 base, with 13 bases between. The CDR3 has 15 residues. Germline CDR1 and CDR2: LGHNA and YNFKEQ. CDR3 region: CASSRKQGINYGYTF. CDR3 in DNA: TGTGCCAGCAGCCGGAAACAGGGAATTAACTATGGCTACACCTTC.

The rearrangement joins TRBV30 to TRBJ1-1; D is unresolved. CDR1 GTSNPN and CDR2 SVGIG come from the germline V gene (reference sequence). Trimming left V 4 bases short and J 11 bases short, with 17 bases between. The CDR3 contains 12 residues. The CDR3 reads CAWTPNGVEAFF. The CDR3 coding sequence is TGTGCCTGGACCCCGAACGGGGTCGAGGCTTTCTTT.

The V call is TRBV29-1, the J call TRBJ2-2; 9 bases match TRBD1. Germline V CDR1 and CDR2: SQVTM, ANQGSEA. The length of the CDR3 is 15 residues. With 7 bases clipped from V and 6 bases from J, the junction kept 12 bases outside the gene matches. The CDR3 protein is CSASDGDRASGELFF. The CDR3 DNA follows: TGCAGCGCAAGCGACGGGGACAGGGCGTCCGGGGAGCTGTTTTTT.

The chain couples TRBV11-3 to TRBJ2-7; TRBD1 matches at 7 bases. Looked up from germline, CDR1 is SGHNT and CDR2 is YENEEA. With V trimmed by 4 bases and J by 0 bases, 3 bases remained unmatched. CDR3 size: 14 residues. This chain's CDR3 is CASSYRDSSYEQYF. CDR3 nucleotides: TGTGCCAGCAGCTACCGGGACAGCTCCTACGAGCAGTACTTC.

CDR3 residues: CASSRTPGQTYEQYF. The CDR3 DNA reads as TGCGCCAGCAGCCGAACGCCGGGACAGACCTACGAGCAGTACTTC. The chain joins TRBV5-1 to TRBJ2-7; 7 bases match TRBD1. The junction had 9 bases not matched to a gene; V was cut back by 4 bases and J by 2 bases. This CDR3 is built from 15 residues. Germline V gene data show CDR1 as SGHRS and CDR2 as YFSETQ.

The chain links TRBV14 to TRBJ2-4; no clear D. This CDR3 region has 12 residues. Trimming shortened V by 2 bases and J by 6 bases, and 5 bases separated the two germline ends. CDR1 and CDR2 from the germline V gene are SGHDN and FVKESK. CDR3 DNA sequence: TGTGCCAGCAGCCAACGGTCAAACATTCAGTACTTC. Protein: CASSQRSNIQYF.

The V call is TRBV19, the J call TRBJ2-7, with 10 bases fitting TRBD1. Germline assignment: CDR1 LNHDA and CDR2 SQIVND (reference sequence). Trimming at V came to 2 bases and at J to 7 bases, leaving 8 bases not matched to a gene. The CDR3 sequence is 15 residues long. CDR3 nucleotides: TGTGCCAGTAGTATATTCGACAGGGGGCGCGGGGAGCAGTACTTC. Its protein is CASSIFDRGRGEQYF.

The chain is built from TRBV5-5 and TRBJ1-1; D might be TRBD1 (6 bases). V was shortened by 4 bases and J by 7 bases, with 17 bases between the two germline ends. The CDR3 covers 14 residues. CDR1 is SGHKS, CDR2 YYEKEE, per germline (reference sequence). The CDR3 loop reads CASSGPGHRGEAFF. CDR3 in DNA: TGTGCCAGCAGCGGACCGGGACACCGAGGTGAAGCTTTCTTT.

The V call is TRBV5-1, the J call TRBJ2-1, with 12 bases fitting TRBD2. CDR1 and CDR2 (germline): SGHRS, YFSETQ. The V segment lost 2 bases and the J segment 8 bases; nucleotides outside the gene matches: 5. The CDR3 is made up of 15 amino acids. CDR3 region: CASSLLAGGGDEQFF. Here the CDR3 DNA reads TGCGCCAGCAGCTTACTAGCGGGGGGCGGGGATGAGCAGTTCTTC.

The chain couples TRBV28 to TRBJ2-3; a possible D gene is TRBD2 (7 bases). Germline CDR1 is MDHEN and CDR2 is SYDVKM. V lost 3 bases to trimming and J lost 0 bases, with 10 bases between them. This CDR3 is 15 amino acids long. CDR3 amino acids: CASSFGGRSTDTQYF. DNA of the CDR3: TGTGCCAGCAGTTTCGGGGGGCGAAGCACAGATACGCAGTATTTT.

The genes are TRBV6-6 and TRBJ1-1; D may be TRBD1 (5 bases). V lost 3 bases and J 4 bases, leaving 15 bases between the germline ends. This CDR3 contains 15 residues. CDR1 is MNHNY and CDR2 is SVGAGI in the germline V gene (reference sequence). This chain's CDR3 is CASSYGGELSTEAFF. In nucleotides, the CDR3 is TGTGCCAGCAGTTATGGGGGGGAATTGAGCACTGAAGCTTTCTTT.

The V call is TRBV5-1, the J call TRBJ2-7; TRBD2 agrees at 10 bases. Unmatched junction bases numbered 2, after V lost 0 bases and J lost 5 bases. The CDR3 length is 14 residues. Germline V lookup: CDR1 SGHRS, CDR2 YFSETQ. CDR3 amino acids: CASSLGTSGNEQYF. CDR3 DNA: TGCGCCAGCAGCTTGGGCACTAGCGGGAACGAGCAGTACTTC.

V gene TRBV7-9 combines with J gene TRBJ2-7; D remains unclear. Trimming stripped 3 bases from V and 5 bases from J, with 8 bases between. The CDR3 runs to 12 residues. Germline V gene lookup returns CDR1 SEHNR and CDR2 FQNEAQ (reference sequence). The CDR3 reads CASSLRGHEQYF. CDR3 bases: TGTGCCAGCAGCTTGCGAGGCCACGAGCAGTACTTC.

This chain links TRBV6-5 with TRBJ1-2; no clear D gene. Trimming left V 0 bases short and J 7 bases short, with 9 bases between. CDR1 MNHEY and CDR2 SVGAGI come from the germline V gene. The CDR3 is made up of 13 amino acids. CDR3 residues: CASSYSRVGGYTF. CDR3 DNA: TGTGCCAGCAGTTACTCGAGGGTCGGTGGCTACACCTTC.

This chain links TRBV4-2 with TRBJ2-7, with TRBD2 matching 7 bases. CDR1 LGHNA and CDR2 YNFKEQ come from the germline V gene. There are 16 residues in the CDR3. V dropped 0 bases and J dropped 1; count of bases not matched to a gene: 6. In DNA form, the CDR3 reads TGTGCCAGCAGCCAAGATAGCGGGCGGCCGTCCTACGAGCAGTACTTC. Amino acids: CASSQDSGRPSYEQYF.

This chain links TRBV6-1 with TRBJ2-1, with 8 bases lining up with TRBD2. The junction had 8 bases not matched to a gene; V was cut back by 2 bases and J by 8 bases. Germline CDR1 and CDR2: MNHNS and SASEGT. The CDR3 runs 15 residues. As DNA, the CDR3 is TGTGCCAGCAGTGAATCCCCGGGGGGGAGGCATGAGCAGTTCTTC. Its translation is CASSESPGGRHEQFF.

This clone is medium-sized by frequency. V usage is TRBV6-1 and J usage is TRBJ2-1; TRBD2 matches 13 bases. The CDR3 totals 15 residues. Unmatched junction bases numbered 2, after V lost 6 bases and J lost 3 bases. The germline gives CDR1 MNHNS, CDR2 SASEGT. DNA for the CDR3: TGTGCCAGCAGCGGACTAGCGGGGGACTACAATGAGCAGTTCTTC. Protein product: CASSGLAGDYNEQFF.